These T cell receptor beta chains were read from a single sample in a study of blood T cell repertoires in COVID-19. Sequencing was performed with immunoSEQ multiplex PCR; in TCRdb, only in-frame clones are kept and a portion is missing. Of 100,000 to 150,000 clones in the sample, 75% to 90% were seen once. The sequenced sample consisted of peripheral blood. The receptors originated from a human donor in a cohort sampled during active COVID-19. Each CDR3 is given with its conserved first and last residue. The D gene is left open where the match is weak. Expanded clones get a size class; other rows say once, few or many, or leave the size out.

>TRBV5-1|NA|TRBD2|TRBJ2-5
TGCGCCAGCAGCCCCGCTTCTAGCGGGGGGTTGGAGACCCAGTACTTC
CASSPASSGGLETQYF
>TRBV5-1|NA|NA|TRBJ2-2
TGCGCCAGCAGCACAGGGGGGGACACCGGGGAGCTGTTTTTT
CASSTGGDTGELFF
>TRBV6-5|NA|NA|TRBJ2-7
TGTGCCAGCAGTTACGGCAGGGGTCACGAGCAGTACTTC
CASSYGRGHEQYF
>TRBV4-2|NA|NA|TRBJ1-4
TGTGCCAGCAGCCAAGCCGTAGCGGCAACTAATGAAAAACTGTTTTTT
CASSQAVAATNEKLFF
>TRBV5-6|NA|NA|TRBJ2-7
TGTGCCAGCAGCCCGCGAGGCGGTTACGAGCAGTACTTC
CASSPRGGYEQYF
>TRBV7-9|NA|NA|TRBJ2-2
TGTGCCAGCAGCTTAGAACTAGCCAAGACCGGGGAGCTGTTTTTT
CASSLELAKTGELFF
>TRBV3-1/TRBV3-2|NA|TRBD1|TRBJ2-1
TGTGCCAGCAGCCAAGGCCGACAGGGGGGAGAGCAGTTCTTC
CASSQGRQGGEQFF
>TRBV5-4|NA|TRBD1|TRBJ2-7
TGTGCCAGCAGCTCCACCCCTAGGGGGCGCAGCGAGCAGTACTTC
CASSSTPRGRSEQYF
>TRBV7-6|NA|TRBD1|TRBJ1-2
TGTGCCAGCAGCTTGAGCGGACAGGTTGGCTACACCTTC
CASSLSGQVGYTF
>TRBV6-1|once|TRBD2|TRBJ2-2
TGTGCCAGCAGTGAGGCTAGCGGGGCGAACACCGGGGAGCTGTTTTTT
CASSEASGANTGELFF
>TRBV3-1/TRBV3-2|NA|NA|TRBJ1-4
TGTGCCAGCAGTTACACGGCGGTAGAGGAAAAACTGTTTTTT
CASSYTAVEEKLFF
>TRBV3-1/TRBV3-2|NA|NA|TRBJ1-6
TGTGCCAGCAGCCAAGATTTGCTCAGCTCCTATAATTCACCCCTCCACTTT
CASSQDLLSSYNSPLHF
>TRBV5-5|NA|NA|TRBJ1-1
TGTGCCAGCAGCTTCGCAGGGGAACACACTGAAGCTTTCTTT
CASSFAGEHTEAFF
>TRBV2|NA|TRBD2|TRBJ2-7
TGTGCCAGCGCGGGAGGAGGGGACGCGGTGGAGCAGTACTTC
CASAGGGDAVEQYF
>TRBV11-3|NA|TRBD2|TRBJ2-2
TGTGCCAGCAGCCCCCGAGCTAGCGGGGGGAACACCGGGGAGCTGTTTTTT
CASSPRASGGNTGELFF
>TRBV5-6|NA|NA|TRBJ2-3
TGTGCCAGCAGCTTGGCCAATTTCTGGCTAGCGTACACAGATACGCAGTATTTT
CASSLANFWLAYTDTQYF
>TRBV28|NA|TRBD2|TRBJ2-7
TGTGCCAGCAGGGTCTTGGGGGAGGGCCCAAAGTACGAGCAGTACTTC
CASRVLGEGPKYEQYF
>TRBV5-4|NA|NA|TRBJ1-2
TGTGCCAGCAGCTTGGTTGGCGCCCCGGGTGGCTACACCTTC
CASSLVGAPGGYTF
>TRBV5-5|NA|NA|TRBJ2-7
TGTGCCAGCAGCTTCGGAGGGTCCAACGAGCAGTACTTC
CASSFGGSNEQYF
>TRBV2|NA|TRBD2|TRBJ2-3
TGTGCCAGCACCCATGTAGCGGGGGGAGGGGGAGGTACGCAGTATTTT
CASTHVAGGGGGTQYF
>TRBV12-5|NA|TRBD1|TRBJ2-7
TGTGCTAGTGGTTCGGGACAGGGAATCTACGAGCAGTACTTC
CASGSGQGIYEQYF
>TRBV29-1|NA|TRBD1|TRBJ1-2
TGCAGCGGGGGGCCGGGACAGGGAGACGGCTACACCTTC
CSGGPGQGDGYTF
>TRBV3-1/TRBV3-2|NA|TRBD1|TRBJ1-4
TGTGCCAGCAGCCAAAAAGACAGGGAAAATGAAAAACTGTTTTTT
CASSQKDRENEKLFF
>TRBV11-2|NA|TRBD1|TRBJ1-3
TGTGCCAGCAGCTTAGGTACCGGGACAGGGGGCAGTGACACCATATATTTT
CASSLGTGTGGSDTIYF
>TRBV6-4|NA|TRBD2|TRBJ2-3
TGTGCCAGCAGTGATACGGGAGGGGATGCAGATACGCAGTATTTT
CASSDTGGDADTQYF
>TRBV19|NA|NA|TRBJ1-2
TGTGCCAGTAGTTTTGCAGGGAACTACTATGGCTACACCTTC
CASSFAGNYYGYTF
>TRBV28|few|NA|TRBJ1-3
TGTGCCAGCAGCCGGTCAACCTCTGGAAACACCATATATTTT
CASSRSTSGNTIYF